This is a list of T cell receptor beta chains from one sample in a study of blood T cell repertoires in COVID-19. Clones were read by immunoSEQ multiplex PCR, and TCRdb kept only the in-frame ones, dropping some. Counted here are under 350,000 clones, around 78% occurring once; the ten biggest clones make up about 4.5%. The specimen was peripheral blood. The source is a man between 60 and 75 years old who had recovered from COVID-19. CDR3s include the opening cysteine and the closing phenylalanine or tryptophan. The D gene is left open where the match is weak. The size field is filled for only some rows; it gives once, few, many or a size class.

v_gene	len	j_gene	abundance	d_gene	CDR3aa	CDR3nt
TRBV3-1/TRBV3-2	15	TRBJ2-7	once	TRBD1	CASSQGQGGTYEQYF	TGTGCCAGCAGCCAGGGACAGGGAGGTACCTACGAGCAGTACTTC
TRBV27	14	TRBJ1-2	.	.	CASSLRAANYGYTF	TGTGCCAGCAGTTTGAGGGCCGCTAACTATGGCTACACCTTC
TRBV5-4	19	TRBJ2-3	.	TRBD2	CASSRGTGTSGASTDTQYF	TGTGCCAGCAGCAGGGGAACCGGGACTAGCGGGGCTAGCACAGATACGCAGTATTTT
TRBV9	17	TRBJ2-3	.	TRBD2	CASSVVLAGSSTDTQYF	TGTGCCAGCAGCGTAGTCCTAGCGGGGTCTAGCACAGATACGCAGTATTTT
TRBV19	13	TRBJ1-6	.	TRBD1	CASAGQGNSPLHF	TGTGCCAGTGCGGGACAGGGGAATTCACCCCTCCACTTT
TRBV6-1	17	TRBJ1-4	.	.	CASSEARGGVANEKLFF	TGTGCCAGCAGTGAAGCTAGAGGGGGGGTCGCTAATGAAAAACTGTTTTTT
TRBV6-7	15	TRBJ2-7	.	TRBD1	CASRRGTGRAFEQYF	TGTGCCAGCAGGAGGGGGACAGGGAGGGCTTTCGAGCAGTACTTC
TRBV2	15	TRBJ1-2	.	TRBD1	CASHVSQQGAGGYTF	TGTGCCTCGCACGTATCACAACAGGGGGCCGGTGGCTACACCTTC
TRBV3-1/TRBV3-2	14	TRBJ2-7	.	.	CASSQDGLSYEQYF	TGTGCCAGCAGCCAAGATGGGCTATCCTACGAGCAGTACTTC
TRBV5-1	13	TRBJ2-7	.	.	CASRGSDNYEQYF	TGCGCCAGCAGGGGTTCAGACAACTACGAGCAGTACTTC
TRBV27	16	TRBJ2-7	once	TRBD1	CASSITGTGGLYEQYF	TGTGCCAGCAGTATTACCGGGACAGGGGGCCTCTACGAGCAGTACTTC
TRBV3-1/TRBV3-2	15	TRBJ1-2	.	.	CASSQQGFSIYGYTF	TGTGCCAGCAGCCAGCAGGGTTTTTCAATCTATGGCTACACCTTC
TRBV7-9	15	TRBJ2-1	.	.	CASSSSGPSYNEQFF	TGTGCCAGCAGCAGTAGCGGACCTTCCTACAATGAGCAGTTCTTC
TRBV27	15	TRBJ2-7	.	TRBD2	CASSTQREGHHEQYF	TGTGCCAGCAGTACCCAGCGGGAGGGCCACCACGAGCAGTACTTC
TRBV11-2	18	TRBJ1-6	.	.	CASSLSSLFPPLNSPLHF	TGTGCCAGCAGCCTATCATCCCTTTTCCCACCCCTAAATTCACCCCTCCACTTT
TRBV3-1/TRBV3-2	17	TRBJ2-3	.	TRBD2	CASSQGLAGGITDTQYF	TGTGCCAGCAGCCAGGGACTAGCGGGAGGTATCACAGATACGCAGTATTTT
TRBV12-3/TRBV12-4	13	TRBJ2-7	.	.	CASSFRLRDEQYF	TGTGCCAGCAGCTTTAGACTCCGGGACGAGCAGTACTTC
TRBV5-1	15	TRBJ2-5	.	TRBD2	CASSSMGLAEETQYF	TGCGCCAGCAGCTCGATGGGACTAGCGGAAGAGACCCAGTACTTC
TRBV27	16	TRBJ2-7	.	TRBD1	CASTKTGTGLSYEQYF	TGTGCCAGCACCAAGACTGGGACAGGCCTCTCCTACGAGCAGTACTTC
TRBV7-9	12	TRBJ2-5	.	.	CASSSSFETQYF	.
TRBV3-1/TRBV3-2	19	TRBJ2-6	.	TRBD1	CASSHRLRTGLSGANVLTF	TGTGCCAGCAGCCATAGGCTCCGGACAGGTTTATCTGGGGCCAACGTCCTGACTTTC
TRBV4-1	18	TRBJ2-5	.	TRBD2	CASSQRFPTSGGVETQYF	TGCGCCAGCAGCCAACGATTCCCGACTAGCGGGGGGGTAGAGACCCAGTACTTC